The 29 T cell receptor beta chains below come from one sample, sequenced in a study of OX40 agonist ivuxolimab in advanced cancers. Produced via immunoSEQ multiplex PCR; TCRdb's table is partial and in-frame only. The profile shows tens of thousands of clones, around 93% of them singletons. The sequencing used CD4+ or CD8+ T cells sorted from blood, collected in a trial of the OX40 agonist ivuxolimab. The receptor set was obtained from an adult with an advanced solid tumor such as melanoma, head and neck, liver or kidney cancer.

The chain has TRBV29-1 and TRBJ2-7; no firm D call. V lost 7 bases to trimming and J lost 1 base, with 14 bases between them. The CDR3 consists of 13 residues. Germline V gene lookup returns CDR1 SQVTM and CDR2 ANQGSEA. The CDR3 sequence is CSAQGGDSYEQYF. The DNA of the CDR3 is TGCAGCGCCCAAGGTGGGGATTCCTACGAGCAGTACTTC.

This clone was detected once. The same CDR3 can be traced to other DNA sequences in this sample. The V and J genes are TRBV20-1 and TRBJ2-7; D possibly corresponds to TRBD2 (6 bases). The V gene lost 3 bases and the J gene lost 3 bases, with 6 bases spanning the gap. The CDR3 spans 11 residues. Germline CDR1 DFQATT, CDR2 SNEGSKA (reference sequence). Here the CDR3 reads CSASSGYEQYF. The CDR3 DNA is TGCAGTGCTAGTAGCGGCTACGAGCAGTACTTC.

The chain is built from TRBV7-3 and TRBJ1-1; 7 bases are a match to TRBD1. The J segment lost 8 bases and the V segment lost 5 bases, leaving 5 bases of the junction unmatched. CDR3 length: 12 residues. Per germline, CDR1 SGHTA and CDR2 FQGTGA. CDR3 protein: CASSPGTEEAFF. In DNA form, the CDR3 reads TGTGCCAGCAGCCCCGGGACAGAAGAAGCTTTCTTT. Together with reference TRBV7-3 and TRBJ1-1, the CDR3 gives the full variable domain: GAGVSQTPSNKVTEKGKYVELRCDPISGHTALYWYRQSLGQGPEFLIYFQGTGAADDSGLPNDRFFAVRPEGSVSTLKIQRTERGDSAVYLCASSPGTEEAFFGQGTRLTVV.

V usage is TRBV28 and J usage is TRBJ2-7; TRBD1 aligns across 7 bases. The CDR3 consists of 13 residues. Per the germline V gene, CDR1 is MDHEN and CDR2 is SYDVKM. The V gene end was trimmed by 10 bases and the J gene end by 7 bases; junction bases not matched to a gene: 13. DNA of the CDR3: TGTGCCACCAGAGAGACAGGGCTGGGGGAGCAGTACTTC. Protein sequence: CATRETGLGEQYF. The full variable domain, completed using reference TRBV28 and TRBJ2-7, is DVKVTQSSRYLVKRTGEKVFLECVQDMDHENMFWYRQDPGLGLRLIYFSYDVKMKEKGDIPEGYSVSREKKERFSLILESASTNQTSMYLCATRETGLGEQYFGPGTRLTVT.

This clone has just one count. V and J are TRBV11-1 and TRBJ2-7; TRBD2 agrees at 9 bases. Trimming took 5 bases from V and 1 from J; bases not matched to a gene: 9. The CDR3 is made up of 16 amino acids. In germline, CDR1 is SGHAT, CDR2 FQDESV (reference sequence). CDR3 in amino acids: CASSAPTSGPSYEQYF. The CDR3 region has the DNA TGTGCCAGCAGCGCCCCGACTAGCGGCCCATCCTACGAGCAGTACTTC.

The chain uses TRBV6-1 and TRBJ2-1; no definite D call. CDR1 and CDR2 (germline): MNHNS, SASEGT. The CDR3 sequence is 13 residues long. V was shortened by 4 bases and J by 2 bases, with 6 bases between the two germline ends. The CDR3 nucleotides are TGTGCCAGCAGTGGTATAGCCTACAATGAGCAGTTCTTC. Amino acid sequence: CASSGIAYNEQFF.

The genes are TRBV19 and TRBJ2-7, with D perhaps assigned TRBD1 or TRBD2 (6 bases each). CDR3 length equals 14 residues. From germline, CDR1 is LNHDA and CDR2 SQIVND (reference sequence). V was clipped by 6 bases and J by 2 bases, with 14 bases between them. CDR3 in DNA: TGTGCCAGTAGCTTCGGAGGGGGTACCTACGAGCAGTACTTC. This sequence encodes CASSFGGGTYEQYF. Combining the CDR3 with reference TRBV19 and TRBJ2-7 gives the whole variable domain DGGITQSPKYLFRKEGQNVTLSCEQNLNHDAMYWYRQDPGQGLRLIYYSQIVNDFQKGDIAEGYSVSREKKESFPLTVTSAQKNPTAFYLCASSFGGGTYEQYFGPGTRLTVT.

V usage is TRBV5-6 and J usage is TRBJ2-7; 10 bases are a match to TRBD2. V lost 4 bases and J lost 6; bases outside the gene matches: 16. This CDR3 spans 17 amino acids. Germline lookup yields CDR1 SGHDT and CDR2 YYEEEE. Here the CDR3 reads CASSSEREGEGESEQYF. In DNA, the CDR3 is TGTGCCAGCAGCAGCGAGCGGGAGGGGGAGGGGGAATCCGAGCAGTACTTC.

V and J are TRBV9 and TRBJ2-1, with TRBD2 matching 7 bases. Germline V lookup: CDR1 SGDLS, CDR2 YYNGEE. The CDR3 sequence is 17 residues long. After removal of 3 bases from V and 0 bases from J, the junction contained 9 bases not matched to a gene. The CDR3 DNA sequence: TGTGCCAGCAGCGCCCGACTAGCACCGAGCTCCTACAATGAGCAGTTCTTC. Encoded protein: CASSARLAPSSYNEQFF.

The V and J genes are TRBV7-9 and TRBJ2-7; the D gene is possibly TRBD1 (5 bases). V was trimmed by 7 bases and J by 5 bases, leaving 15 bases between them. The germline CDR1 and CDR2 sequences are SEHNR and FQNEAQ (reference sequence). The CDR3 sequence is 13 residues long. The chain's CDR3 is CASTFPGWDEQYF. The CDR3 DNA is TGTGCCAGCACTTTCCCAGGGTGGGACGAGCAGTACTTC.

This clone was observed a handful of times. The chain is built from TRBV4-1 and TRBJ2-7; no reliable D call. CDR3 length: 13 residues. CDR1 MGHRA and CDR2 YSYEKL come from the germline V gene. V was cut by 0 bases and J by 6 bases, with 9 bases left in between. This CDR3 is CASSQDLLSEQYF. CDR3 nucleotide sequence: TGCGCCAGCAGCCAAGATCTTCTCTCCGAGCAGTACTTC.

The rearrangement uses TRBV28 and TRBJ2-1; 10 bases map to TRBD2. Per germline, CDR1 MDHEN and CDR2 SYDVKM. The V segment lost 6 bases and the J segment 10 bases; nucleotides outside the gene matches: 9. This CDR3 has 14 amino acids. The CDR3 protein is CASSSSGGLLEQFF. The CDR3 bases are TGTGCCAGCAGCTCTAGCGGGGGCCTCTTAGAGCAGTTCTTC.

This clone was recorded once. The chain couples TRBV27 to TRBJ1-2; TRBD1 matches 8 bases. The germline CDR1 and CDR2 sequences are MNHEY and SMNVEV (reference sequence). With 3 bases clipped from V and 8 bases from J, the junction kept 5 bases outside the gene matches. The CDR3 extends over 13 amino acids. Here the CDR3 DNA reads TGTGCCAGCAGTTTCGGGACAGGTCGCGGCTACACCTTC. Encoded protein: CASSFGTGRGYTF.

V gene TRBV9 combines with J gene TRBJ2-7, with D tentatively TRBD1 or TRBD2 (6 bases each). Trimming shortened V by 3 bases and J by 7 bases, and 17 bases separated the two germline ends. The CDR3 loop spans 14 amino acids. Per germline, CDR1 SGDLS and CDR2 YYNGEE. The DNA for the CDR3 is TGTGCCAGCAGCGCCCGGTGGGGGGCAGGTGAGCAGTACTTC. Translated: CASSARWGAGEQYF.

This clone appeared once. The sample holds other DNA sequences that translate to the same CDR3. V usage is TRBV28 and J usage is TRBJ2-5; D call uncertain. The germline V and J ends were trimmed by 4 bases and 2 bases, with 14 bases remaining between them. The germline V gene has CDR1 MDHEN and CDR2 SYDVKM. This CDR3 has 15 amino acids. The CDR3 sequence is CASSSPPGRQETQYF. The DNA for the CDR3 is TGTGCCAGCAGTTCCCCCCCCGGCAGACAAGAGACCCAGTACTTC.

The chain combines TRBV4-3 with TRBJ2-1; D not certain. The CDR3 spans 13 residues. In germline, CDR1 is LGHNA, CDR2 YSLEER. Between the trimmed V and J ends, which lost 0 bases and 4 bases, there was a span of 4 bases. The CDR3 loop reads CASSQDLYNEQFF. The CDR3, as DNA: TGCGCCAGCAGCCAAGACCTTTACAATGAGCAGTTCTTC.

This clone was seen just once. This rearrangement joins TRBV7-2 to TRBJ2-7, with 8 bases that match TRBD2. Germline trimming cut 4 bases from V and 2 bases from J; bases unmatched to any gene: 10. This CDR3 has 16 amino acids. Per the germline V gene, CDR1 is SGHTA and CDR2 is FQGNSA. DNA of the CDR3: TGTGCCAGCAGCTCGCCTGGACTAGCCTACACCTACGAGCAGTACTTC. Encoded protein: CASSSPGLAYTYEQYF. The full variable domain, its missing parts supplied by reference TRBV7-2 and TRBJ2-7, is GAGVSQSPSNKVTEKGKDVELRCDPISGHTALYWYRQSLGQGLEFLIYFQGNSAPDKSGLPSDRFSAERTGGSVSTLTIQRTQQEDSAVYLCASSSPGLAYTYEQYFGPGTRLTVT.

The rearrangement joins TRBV5-6 to TRBJ2-5; D is possibly TRBD1 (6 bases). The CDR3 runs 16 residues. Trimming removed 2 bases from V and 5 bases from J, with 19 bases in between. CDR1 and CDR2 (germline): SGHDT, YYEEEE. The DNA for the CDR3 is TGTGCCAGCAGCTTAGCTTTACCAGGGGTTGTCGAGACCCAGTACTTC. It codes for CASSLALPGVVETQYF.

This rearrangement joins TRBV7-8 to TRBJ2-3, with D perhaps TRBD1 (5 bases). The CDR3 is made up of 15 amino acids. Trimming took 3 bases from V and 6 from J, leaving 16 bases between them. CDR1 and CDR2 from the germline V gene are SGHVS and FQNEAQ. CDR3: CASSFSYAKGDTQYF. CDR3 DNA: TGTGCCAGCAGCTTTTCTTACGCTAAGGGGGATACGCAGTATTTT.

V and J are TRBV6-1 and TRBJ2-7, with 11 bases that match TRBD2. From germline, CDR1 is MNHNS and CDR2 SASEGT. The CDR3 spans 13 residues. V shed 9 bases and J 3 bases; nucleotides not matched to a gene: 4. The CDR3 spells CARDSGRDYEQYF. Here the CDR3 DNA reads TGTGCCAGGGATAGCGGGAGGGACTACGAGCAGTACTTC.

The chain combines TRBV7-9 with TRBJ2-7; D may be TRBD1 or TRBD2 (5 bases each). V was shortened by 5 bases and J by 7 bases, with 24 bases between the two germline ends. The CDR3 runs 16 residues. Germline V lookup: CDR1 SEHNR, CDR2 FQNEAQ (reference sequence). CDR3 region: CASSPLGLGDEGEQYF. Written as DNA, the CDR3 is TGTGCCAGCAGCCCCCTCGGGTTAGGGGACGAAGGGGAGCAGTACTTC. The whole variable domain, remainder taken from reference TRBV7-9 and TRBJ2-7, is DTGVSQNPRHKITKRGQNVTFRCDPISEHNRLYWYRQTLGQGPEFLTYFQNEAQLEKSRLLSDRFSAERPKGSFSTLEIQRTEQGDSAMYLCASSPLGLGDEGEQYFGPGTRLTVT.

Comment on this clone: The identical CDR3 is also encoded by other nucleotide sequences in the sample. V and J are TRBV19 and TRBJ2-7; maybe TRBD2 (6 bases). Looked up from germline, CDR1 is LNHDA and CDR2 is SQIVND (reference sequence). The V gene lost 3 bases and the J gene lost 4 bases, with 7 bases spanning the gap. The CDR3 is 12 amino acids. The CDR3 spells CASSIGGYEQYF. CDR3 sequence (DNA): TGTGCCAGTAGTATCGGGGGTTACGAGCAGTACTTC.

The J gene is TRBJ2-7, the V gene TRBV6-1, with D tentatively TRBD2 (5 bases). The CDR3 contains 13 residues. Trimming stripped 5 bases from V and 2 bases from J, with 10 bases between. Per the germline V gene, CDR1 is MNHNS and CDR2 is SASEGT. The CDR3 is CASSYPGTYEQYF. CDR3 nucleotide sequence: TGTGCCAGCAGTTATCCGGGAACCTACGAGCAGTACTTC.

The V call is TRBV6-1, the J call TRBJ2-2; no clear D. This CDR3 region has 15 residues. Germline values: CDR1 MNHNS, CDR2 SASEGT. Trimming left V 8 bases short and J 0 bases short, with 13 bases between. CDR3 sequence: CASFWHRANTGELFF. CDR3 sequence (DNA): TGTGCCAGCTTTTGGCACAGAGCGAACACCGGGGAGCTGTTTTTT.

The CDR3 spells CASRGGEAWEQYF. The DNA for the CDR3 is TGTGCCAGCAGGGGGGGGGAAGCCTGGGAGCAGTACTTC. V gene TRBV27 combines with J gene TRBJ2-7, with 7 bases identical to TRBD2. Trimming cost V 6 bases and J 7 bases; bases outside gene matches: 9. The CDR3 covers 13 residues. Germline V gene data show CDR1 as MNHEY and CDR2 as SMNVEV (reference sequence).

V usage is TRBV27 and J usage is TRBJ2-1; TRBD2 matches 15 bases. The CDR3 has 15 residues. The ends lost 4 bases at V and 7 bases at J; junction bases unmatched: 2. CDR1 is MNHEY, CDR2 SMNVEV, per germline (reference sequence). The DNA for the CDR3 is TGTGCCAGCAGTTCAGGGACTAGCGGGAGGAATGAGCAGTTCTTC. Translating it yields CASSSGTSGRNEQFF.

V is TRBV21-1 and J is TRBJ2-2; the listed D gene, TRBD2, was not tested against the DNA. TRBV21-1 constitutes a pseudogene. The CDR3 totals 16 residues. CDR3 nucleotides: TGTGCCAGCAGCAAAATAGCGGGCGCGAACACCGGGGAGCTGTTTTTT. Protein sequence: CASSKIAGANTGELFF.

The chain has TRBV29-1 and TRBJ2-1, with 8 bases fitting TRBD2. This CDR3 has 13 residues. The junction had 8 bases not matched to a gene; V was cut back by 5 bases and J by 8 bases. Germline CDR1 and CDR2: SQVTM and ANQGSEA. CDR3 loop: CSVLAGLGHEQFF. CDR3 coding DNA: TGCAGCGTTCTAGCGGGCCTTGGCCATGAGCAGTTCTTC.

This clone counts as medium-sized. The chain has TRBV4-2 and TRBJ2-2, with D hard to call. Trimming took off 6 bases at V and 3 bases at J, with 11 bases between the two ends. Germline V gene lookup returns CDR1 LGHNA and CDR2 YNFKEQ. The CDR3 has 14 residues. The CDR3, as DNA: TGTGCCAGCAGAGGGATTTCGGACACCGGGGAGCTGTTTTTT. Its translation: CASRGISDTGELFF.